This T cell receptor (beta chain) appears in the sequencing data of a study of T cells in Graves' hyperthyroidism and ophthalmopathy. General study results and limits: Before onset, by a median of approximately 5.9 months, the model predicted ophthalmopathy.

The CDR3 length is 22 residues. V trimming: 0 bases; J trimming: 6 bases; junction bases outside the gene matches: 23. CDR1 is SEHNR and CDR2 is FQNEAQ in the germline V gene (reference sequence). Amplified TCR beta CDR3 regions came from RNA transcripts. In the first-round RT-PCR of the TCR CDR3, the HTBI primer set was used. One entry per CDR3 protein results from TCRdb running MiXCR on the multiplex PCR reads. The sample shows around 400,000 distinct CDR3 sequences, 13% to 15% of them seen only once. This clonotype appeared many times. Its antigen is still unknown. The sample taken for sequencing was blood. V and J are TRBV7-9 and TRBJ2-1, with 10 positions matching TRBD2. This receptor was identified in a woman in her sixties with Graves' ophthalmopathy. The CDR3 here is CASSLANNGLAERRPYGNEQFF. As DNA, the CDR3 is TGTGCCAGCAGCTTAGCCAACAATGGACTAGCGGAGAGACGACCGTACGGCAATGAGCAGTTCTTC.